The present entry profiles one T cell receptor beta chain with its context. This record belongs to a study of T cell repertoires in cytomegalovirus infection. TCRdb re-called the reads through MiXCR, storing one row per CDR3 protein. The data contain about 680,000 distinct CDR3 sequences, 20% to 25% of them seen just once; the ten biggest clones take up less than 10%. Sequencing was carried out using CD8+ T cells from PBMCs. The TCR originated in a human donor in good health (CMV status not recorded). Some clones in this sample may be carry-over from other donors' samples.

The CDR3 spells CASSPSGGVPNTEAFF. The CDR3 region has the DNA TGCGCCAGCAGCCCCTCGGGGGGGGTACCGAACACTGAAGCTTTCTTT. The genes are TRBV5-1 and TRBJ1-1; tentative D call: TRBD1 (5 bases). V gave up 4 bases and J gave up 1 base, with 17 bases separating them. The CDR3 runs to 16 residues. The germline V gene has CDR1 SGHRS and CDR2 YFSETQ. Using reference TRBV5-1 and TRBJ1-1 for the parts outside the CDR3, the full variable domain is KAGVTQTPRYLIKTRGQQVTLSCSPISGHRSVSWYQQTPGQGLQFLFEYFSETQRNKGNFPGRFSGRQFSNSRSEMNVSTLELGDSALYLCASSPSGGVPNTEAFFGQGTRLTVV.